These 22 T cell receptor beta chains originate from one sample sequenced in a study of T cell responses to AZD1222 COVID-19 vaccine. Libraries were prepared by immunoSEQ multiplex PCR; TCRdb keeps only in-frame clonotypes and omits some of them. The sample carries about 19,000 clones, roughly 76% recorded once. The material was peripheral blood, obtained 28 days after the second AZD1222 dose. These receptor sequences come from an adult who received the AZD1222 COVID-19 vaccine.

This clone has more than one count but fewer than ten. The chain links TRBV29-1 to TRBJ1-1; the D is unclear. Germline V CDR1 and CDR2: SQVTM, ANQGSEA. This CDR3 region has 14 residues. Trimming removed 0 bases at V and 2 bases at J, with 10 bases between. CDR3 nucleotide sequence: TGCAGCGTTGAAGATCACCAAGCAAACACTGAAGCTTTCTTT. Translated, it gives CSVEDHQANTEAFF.

The V and J genes are TRBV5-1 and TRBJ2-7; the match to TRBD2 covers 16 bases. CDR1 is SGHRS and CDR2 is YFSETQ in the germline V gene. Trimming at V came to 0 bases and at J to 6 bases, leaving 9 bases not matched to a gene. This CDR3 region has 18 residues. CDR3 sequence reads: CASSLGLGTSGRESEQYF. The CDR3 DNA reads as TGCGCCAGCAGCTTGGGATTGGGGACTAGCGGGAGGGAATCCGAGCAGTACTTC.

The V call is TRBV7-2, the J call TRBJ1-2; tentatively, D is TRBD1 (6 bases). The CDR3 is 15 amino acids. Germline values: CDR1 SGHTA, CDR2 FQGNSA. V was shortened by 4 bases and J by 4 bases, with 16 bases between the two germline ends. CDR3 protein: CASSSAGVSSYGYTF. CDR3 bases: TGTGCCAGCAGCTCCGCAGGGGTCTCTAGCTATGGCTACACCTTC.

The chain couples TRBV4-3 to TRBJ1-4; 9 nucleotides agree with TRBD1. This CDR3 region has 17 residues. V was pared by 3 bases and J by 6 bases, with 11 bases of the junction left unmatched. Germline CDR1 is LGHNA and CDR2 is YSLEER. CDR3 sequence reads: CASSHKSQGARDEKLFF. In DNA form, the CDR3 reads TGCGCCAGCAGCCACAAGTCACAGGGGGCGCGAGATGAAAAACTGTTTTTT.

The chain employs TRBV7-9 and TRBJ2-3; TRBD2 matches at 10 bases. V shed 0 bases, J shed 5 bases, and the junction held 5 bases outside the gene matches. This CDR3 has 16 amino acids. Germline loops: CDR1 SEHNR, CDR2 FQNEAQ (reference sequence). CDR3 in amino acids: CASSLAIAGGVDTQYF. As DNA, the CDR3 is TGTGCCAGCAGCTTAGCAATAGCGGGAGGTGTAGATACGCAGTATTTT.

This rearrangement joins TRBV27 to TRBJ1-1; D unclear. CDR1 MNHEY and CDR2 SMNVEV come from the germline V gene (reference sequence). V was trimmed by 5 bases and J by 4 bases, leaving 11 bases between them. There are 13 residues in the CDR3. CDR3 nucleotide sequence: TGTGCCAGCAGTCAAACAGTTGGCACTGAAGCTTTCTTT. The encoded protein is CASSQTVGTEAFF.

V gene TRBV29-1 combines with J gene TRBJ1-1, with D unresolved. The CDR3 runs 10 residues. The germline V and J ends were trimmed by 3 bases and 5 bases, with 4 bases remaining between them. CDR1 and CDR2 (germline): SQVTM, ANQGSEA. The CDR3 sequence: CSVDMTEAFF. CDR3 DNA sequence: TGCAGCGTTGACATGACTGAAGCTTTCTTT.

The J gene is TRBJ1-2, the V gene TRBV7-2; tentative D call: TRBD1 (6 bases). Trimming pared 3 bases from V and 8 bases from J, leaving 16 bases between. The CDR3 consists of 14 residues. From germline, CDR1 is SGHTA and CDR2 FQGNSA. CDR3 loop: CASSLSGTQDGYTF. DNA for the CDR3: TGTGCCAGCAGCTTGTCCGGGACACAGGACGGCTACACCTTC.

CDR3 in amino acids: CASNKGQLSNQPQHF. Here the CDR3 DNA reads TGTGCCAGCAATAAGGGACAGCTATCTAATCAGCCCCAGCATTTT. V usage is TRBV19 and J usage is TRBJ1-5; 7 positions agree with TRBD1. CDR3 length equals 15 residues. The junction had 12 bases not matched to a gene; V was cut back by 9 bases and J by 4 bases. CDR1 LNHDA and CDR2 SQIVND come from the germline V gene (reference sequence). The complete variable domain, with remaining parts taken from reference TRBV19 and TRBJ1-5, reads DGGITQSPKYLFRKEGQNVTLSCEQNLNHDAMYWYRQDPGQGLRLIYYSQIVNDFQKGDIAEGYSVSREKKESFPLTVTSAQKNPTAFYLCASNKGQLSNQPQHFGDGTRLSIL.

The chain has TRBV4-3 and TRBJ1-1; D gene ambiguous. CDR1 is LGHNA and CDR2 is YSLEER in the germline V gene. V lost 0 bases, J lost 1 base, and 15 bases lay in between. CDR3 size: 17 residues. The CDR3 protein is CASSQDVLLPRNTEAFF. CDR3 nucleotide sequence: TGCGCCAGCAGCCAAGACGTTCTTCTCCCGCGGAACACTGAAGCTTTCTTT.

The chain carries TRBV18 and TRBJ2-7; D gene unclear. The CDR3 totals 14 residues. The V end lost 2 bases, the J end lost 3 bases, and 11 bases lay between the germline ends. Germline loops: CDR1 KGHSH, CDR2 LQKENI. The CDR3 spells CASSPSQSYYEQYF. DNA of the CDR3: TGTGCCAGCTCACCATCACAGAGCTACTACGAGCAGTACTTC.

A note on this clone: The same CDR3 arises from other DNA sequences in this sample as well. This sequence joins TRBV5-1 and TRBJ2-1, with 11 bases matching TRBD1. Germline trimming cut 3 bases from V and 6 bases from J; bases unmatched to any gene: 5. CDR3 size: 15 residues. CDR1 is SGHRS, CDR2 YFSETQ, per germline. In DNA, the CDR3 is TGCGCCAGCAGCTCGGGACAGGGGGTTTCCAATGAGCAGTTCTTC. It translates to CASSSGQGVSNEQFF.

This clone occurred a few times. The chain carries TRBV18 and TRBJ1-6; TRBD1 might be the D (6 bases). Germline V gene data show CDR1 as KGHSH and CDR2 as LQKENI. V lost 3 bases and J 10 bases, leaving 13 bases between the germline ends. The CDR3 has 14 amino acids. The CDR3 DNA reads as TGTGCCAGCTCACCGGAGGGGCAGGGGTCACCCCTCCACTTT. Its protein is CASSPEGQGSPLHF. The full variable domain, completed using reference TRBV18 and TRBJ1-6, is NAGVMQNPRHLVRRRGQEARLRCSPMKGHSHVYWYRQLPEEGLKFMVYLQKENIIDESGMPKERFSAEFPKEGPSILRIQQVVRGDSAAYFCASSPEGQGSPLHFGNGTRLTVT.

The chain is built from TRBV4-2 and TRBJ2-7; the D gene is possibly TRBD2 (6 bases). The CDR3 is 16 amino acids. Germline-derived CDR1 and CDR2 are LGHNA and YNFKEQ. V was pared by 3 bases and J by 0 bases, with 15 bases between. This CDR3 is CASSQVIAVSSYEQYF. The CDR3 nucleotides read TGTGCCAGCAGCCAGGTAATAGCGGTAAGCTCCTACGAGCAGTACTTC.

This clone was counted once. This rearrangement joins TRBV6-2 or TRBV6-3 to TRBJ2-3; weak D call: TRBD2 (5 bases). This CDR3 comprises 16 residues. Germline loops: CDR1 MNHEY, CDR2 SVGEGT. V lost 0 bases, J lost 0 bases, and 10 bases lay in between. CDR3 bases: TGTGCCAGCAGTTACTCGAGGGAATCTAGCACAGATACGCAGTATTTT. Its protein product is CASSYSRESSTDTQYF.

V is TRBV30 and J is TRBJ1-6, with D possibly being TRBD1 (5 bases). CDR3 length: 13 amino acids. Germline V gene data show CDR1 as GTSNPN and CDR2 as SVGIG (reference sequence). V lost 3 bases, J lost 10 bases, and 13 bases lay in between. CDR3 nucleotides: TGTGCCTGGAGGGGGCCGGGATGGTCACCCCTCCACTTT. This sequence encodes CAWRGPGWSPLHF. Using reference TRBV30 and TRBJ1-6 for the parts outside the CDR3, the full variable domain is SQTIHQWPATLVQPVGSPLSLECTVEGTSNPNLYWYRQAAGRGLQLLFYSVGIGQISSEVPQNLSASRPQDRQFILSSKKLLLSDSGFYLCAWRGPGWSPLHFGNGTRLTVT.

The chain has TRBV29-1 and TRBJ2-3, with TRBD1 matching 8 bases. CDR3 length: 17 residues. V gave up 3 bases and J gave up 6 bases; unmatched junction bases: 17. CDR1 and CDR2 from the germline V gene are SQVTM and ANQGSEA. The DNA for the CDR3 is TGCAGCGTTGATTCCACCACACTCCAGGGGGCGACCGATACGCAGTATTTT. It is translated as CSVDSTTLQGATDTQYF.

The chain has TRBV4-3 and TRBJ2-1; no reliable D call. The CDR3 runs to 16 residues. CDR1 and CDR2 from the germline V gene are LGHNA and YSLEER. V lost 1 base to trimming and J lost 7 bases, with 17 bases between them. The DNA for the CDR3 is TGCGCCAGCAGCCAAGCGGTCCTCCAAACCGTTAATGAGCAGTTCTTC. Its protein product is CASSQAVLQTVNEQFF.

This chain joins TRBV13 and TRBJ1-4, with 7 nucleotides matching TRBD1. Germline lookup yields CDR1 PRHDT and CDR2 FYEKMQ (reference sequence). The V segment lost 5 bases and the J segment 4 bases; nucleotides outside the gene matches: 13. The CDR3 sequence is 17 residues long. The CDR3 sequence: CASSTLKTGADNEKLFF. The CDR3 region has the DNA TGTGCCAGCAGCACTTTGAAAACAGGGGCGGATAATGAAAAACTGTTTTTT. Based on the CDR3 plus reference TRBV13 and TRBJ1-4, the full variable domain is AAGVIQSPRHLIKEKRETATLKCYPIPRHDTVYWYQQGPGQDPQFLISFYEKMQSDKGSIPDRFSAQQFSDYHSELNMSSLELGDSALYFCASSTLKTGADNEKLFFGSGTQLSVL.

The chain couples TRBV30 to TRBJ1-2, with D unclear. The germline V gene encodes CDR1 GTSNPN and CDR2 SVGIG (reference sequence). This CDR3 contains 13 residues. V lost 2 bases, J lost 8 bases, and 15 bases lay in between. CDR3 DNA sequence: TGTGCCTGGAGTCCCTACCGGGATTTGGGCTACACCTTC. Translating it yields CAWSPYRDLGYTF.

The V gene is TRBV7-9, the J gene TRBJ1-4, with D hard to call. V lost 4 bases, J lost 3 bases, and 15 bases lay in between. The CDR3 is 16 residues long. CDR1 SEHNR and CDR2 FQNEAQ come from the germline V gene (reference sequence). The CDR3 reads CASSSRTDSANEKLFF. The CDR3 coding sequence is TGTGCCAGCAGCTCGCGGACTGACTCAGCTAATGAAAAACTGTTTTTT. Full variable domain (remainder filled in from reference TRBV7-9 and TRBJ1-4): DTGVSQNPRHKITKRGQNVTFRCDPISEHNRLYWYRQTLGQGPEFLTYFQNEAQLEKSRLLSDRFSAERPKGSFSTLEIQRTEQGDSAMYLCASSSRTDSANEKLFFGSGTQLSVL.

This clone has only one observation. J is TRBJ2-2 and V is TRBV5-4, with 7 bases matching TRBD2. The V and J ends lost 5 bases and 5 bases, in that order; junction bases with no gene match: 3. The germline V gene has CDR1 SGHNT and CDR2 YYREEE (reference sequence). The CDR3 covers 13 residues. The chain's CDR3 is CASSGRETGELFF. Written as DNA, the CDR3 is TGTGCCAGCAGTGGGCGGGAGACCGGGGAGCTGTTTTTT.